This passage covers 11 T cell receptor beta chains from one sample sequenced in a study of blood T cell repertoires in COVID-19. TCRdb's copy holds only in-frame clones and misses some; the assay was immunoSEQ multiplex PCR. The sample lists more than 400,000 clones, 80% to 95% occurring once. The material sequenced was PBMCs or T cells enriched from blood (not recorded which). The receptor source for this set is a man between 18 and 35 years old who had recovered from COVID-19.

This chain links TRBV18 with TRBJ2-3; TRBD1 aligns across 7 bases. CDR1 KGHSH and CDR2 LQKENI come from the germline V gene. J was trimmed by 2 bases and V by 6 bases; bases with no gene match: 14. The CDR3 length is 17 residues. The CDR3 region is CASSKFDRVIATDTQYF. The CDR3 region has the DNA TGTGCCAGCTCGAAATTCGACAGGGTAATTGCCACAGATACGCAGTATTTT.

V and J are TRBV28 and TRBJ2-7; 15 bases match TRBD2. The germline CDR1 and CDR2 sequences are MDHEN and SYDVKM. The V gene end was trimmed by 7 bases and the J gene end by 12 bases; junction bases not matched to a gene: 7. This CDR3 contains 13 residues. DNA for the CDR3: TGTGCCAGCACGGGACTAGCGGGAGGTCGGCGGTACTTC. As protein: CASTGLAGGRRYF.

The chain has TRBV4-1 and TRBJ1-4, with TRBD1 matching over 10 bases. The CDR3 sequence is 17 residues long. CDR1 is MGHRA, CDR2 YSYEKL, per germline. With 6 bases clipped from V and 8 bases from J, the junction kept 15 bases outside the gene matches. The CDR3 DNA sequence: TGCGCCAGCAGATCCCCCGGGACAGGGGATTTTCGGGAAAAACTGTTTTTT. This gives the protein CASRSPGTGDFREKLFF.

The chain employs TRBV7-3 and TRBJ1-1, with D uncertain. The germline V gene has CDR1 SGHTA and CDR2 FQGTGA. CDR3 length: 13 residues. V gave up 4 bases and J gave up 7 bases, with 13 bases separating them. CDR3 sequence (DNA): TGTGCCAGCAGCTCGGGGAGTTGGGGTGAAGCTTTCTTT. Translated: CASSSGSWGEAFF.

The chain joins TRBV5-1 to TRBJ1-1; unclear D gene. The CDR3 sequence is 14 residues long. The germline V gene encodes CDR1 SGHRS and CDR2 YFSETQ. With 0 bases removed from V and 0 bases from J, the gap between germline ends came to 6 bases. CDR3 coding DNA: TGCGCCAGCAGCTTGGACTCTGTGAACACTGAAGCTTTCTTT. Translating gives CASSLDSVNTEAFF.

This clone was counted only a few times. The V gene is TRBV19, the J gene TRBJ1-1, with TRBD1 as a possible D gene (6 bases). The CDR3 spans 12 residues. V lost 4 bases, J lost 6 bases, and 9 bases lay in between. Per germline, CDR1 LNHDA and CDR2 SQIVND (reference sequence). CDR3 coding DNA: TGTGCCAGTAGTAATAAGGGGGCTGAAGCTTTCTTT. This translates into CASSNKGAEAFF.

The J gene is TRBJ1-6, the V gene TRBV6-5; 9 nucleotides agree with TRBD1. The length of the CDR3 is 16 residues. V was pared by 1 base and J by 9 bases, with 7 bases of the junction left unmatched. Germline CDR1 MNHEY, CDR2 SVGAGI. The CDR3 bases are TGTGCCAGCAGTTACTTTGGACAGGGGTCGGGTTCACCCCTCCACTTT. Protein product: CASSYFGQGSGSPLHF.

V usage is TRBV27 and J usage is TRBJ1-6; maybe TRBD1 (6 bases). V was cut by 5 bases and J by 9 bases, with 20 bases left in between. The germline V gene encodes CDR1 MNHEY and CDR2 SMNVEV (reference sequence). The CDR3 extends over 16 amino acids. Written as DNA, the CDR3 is TGTGCCAGCAGTCCCTTGTTGGACAGCATACTTTCACCCCTCCACTTT. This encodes CASSPLLDSILSPLHF.

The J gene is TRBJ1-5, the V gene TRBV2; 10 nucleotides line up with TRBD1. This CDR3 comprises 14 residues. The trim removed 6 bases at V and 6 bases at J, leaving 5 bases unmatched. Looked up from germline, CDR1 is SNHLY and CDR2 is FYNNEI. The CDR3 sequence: CASSLDRGRQPQHF. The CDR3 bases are TGTGCCAGCAGCCTCGACAGGGGGCGTCAGCCCCAGCATTTT.

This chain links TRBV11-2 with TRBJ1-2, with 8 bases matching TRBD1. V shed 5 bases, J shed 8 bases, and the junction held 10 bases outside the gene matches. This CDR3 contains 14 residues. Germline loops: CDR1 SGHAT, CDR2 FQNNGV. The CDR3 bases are TGTGCCAGCAGCGGAGGACAGGGTCGGGAAGGCTACACCTTC. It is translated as CASSGGQGREGYTF.

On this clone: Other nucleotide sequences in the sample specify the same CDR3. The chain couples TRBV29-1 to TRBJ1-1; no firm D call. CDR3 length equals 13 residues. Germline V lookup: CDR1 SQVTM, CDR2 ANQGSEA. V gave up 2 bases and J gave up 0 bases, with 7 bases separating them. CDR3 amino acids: CSVELRMNTEAFF. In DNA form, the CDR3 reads TGCAGCGTTGAACTGAGGATGAACACTGAAGCTTTCTTT.